A single sample gave rise to the 9 T cell receptor beta chains below, sequenced in a study of blood T cells in healthy people across ages (dated by TCRdb to the mid-2010s). Receptors were amplified or captured by 5' RACE. Sequencing instrument: Illumina HiSeq 2500. The second PCR ran for roughly 7 to 12 cycles and used a J-beta primer mix along with a sample-barcoded 5' primer. Starting from the raw public reads, TCRdb applied fastp trimming at Q25, assembled clones with MiXCR and retained in-frame beta chains. Every distinct CDR3 protein forms one entry, paired with its most common genes and DNA. Across this sample there are almost 1 million distinct CDR3 sequences, with just over 50% seen only once. In total, the top ten clones hold 20% to 25% of the sample. Material for sequencing was blood. These receptors were obtained from a woman aged 60-75 years in good health.

V gene TRBV3-1 combines with J gene TRBJ1-4; 8 bases match TRBD1. V trimming: 5 bases; J trimming: 3 bases; junction bases outside the gene matches: 5. This CDR3 is 15 amino acids long. Germline V gives CDR1 LGHDT, CDR2 YNNKEL (reference sequence). The CDR3 here is CASSYGQGANEKLFF. The CDR3 coding sequence is TGTGCCAGCAGCTACGGACAGGGTGCTAATGAAAAACTGTTTTTT.

This chain connects TRBV10-2 to TRBJ1-2; 7 bases map to TRBD1. Germline V gene sequence: CDR1 WSHSY, CDR2 SAAADI. CDR3 length: 15 residues. The V and J ends lost 4 bases and 8 bases, in that order; junction bases with no gene match: 13. CDR3 sequence reads: CASSAVHRGLGGYTF. In DNA form, the CDR3 reads TGCGCCAGCAGTGCAGTTCACAGGGGTTTGGGGGGCTACACCTTC.

This clonotype is a singleton in its sample. The chain couples TRBV4-1 to TRBJ1-4; D uncertain. Trimming removed 2 bases from V and 8 bases from J, with 6 bases in between. This CDR3 is 12 amino acids long. Germline V gene sequence: CDR1 MGHRA, CDR2 YSYEKL. The CDR3 sequence: CASSQPQEKLFF. The CDR3 DNA reads as TGCGCCAGCAGCCAACCTCAGGAAAAACTGTTTTTT.

The CDR3: CASSYGTGNNSPLHF. Here the CDR3 DNA reads TGTGCCAGCAGTTACGGGACAGGGAATAATTCACCCCTCCACTTT. The chain couples TRBV6-5 to TRBJ1-6; 9 nucleotides align to TRBD1. V lost 2 bases to trimming and J lost 5 bases; unmatched junction nucleotides: 1. CDR1 MNHEY and CDR2 SVGAGI come from the germline V gene. The CDR3 spans 15 residues.

This rearrangement joins TRBV27 to TRBJ2-3; D may be TRBD1 (5 bases). Trimming stripped 5 bases from V and 1 base from J, with 16 bases between. There are 16 residues in the CDR3. Looked up from germline, CDR1 is MNHEY and CDR2 is SMNVEV (reference sequence). The CDR3 region has the DNA TGTGCCAGCAGTCCCAACCAGCCGACAGGCACAGATACGCAGTATTTT. Its translation is CASSPNQPTGTDTQYF.

This chain uses TRBV4-1 with TRBJ2-4; TRBD1 matches at 8 bases. The J segment lost 0 bases and the V segment lost 7 bases, leaving 17 bases of the junction unmatched. The CDR3 has 19 residues. CDR1 is MGHRA, CDR2 YSYEKL, per germline. The CDR3 coding sequence is TGCGCCAGCACCCTGTCCGGGACAGGAGGAAAATTAGCCAAAAACATTCAGTACTTC. Encoded protein: CASTLSGTGGKLAKNIQYF.

This chain uses TRBV20-1 with TRBJ2-5, with D possibly matching TRBD2 (6 bases). Germline loops: CDR1 DFQATT, CDR2 SNEGSKA (reference sequence). The CDR3 totals 11 residues. In DNA, the CDR3 is TGCTCGGGAGAGGGGCGTGAGACCCAGTACTTC. Amino acid sequence: CSGEGRETQYF.

Regarding this clonotype: At one of its ends the junction is not consistent with the germline gene, which may arise from a read error. The rearrangement joins TRBV28 to TRBJ2-3; no definite D call. Per the germline V gene, CDR1 is MDHEN and CDR2 is SYDVKM. The CDR3 length is 15 residues. CDR3 in DNA: TGTGCCAGCAGTTTACCGGCCGCACACCGAGATTCGCAGTATTTT. Encoded protein: CASSLPAAHRDSQYF.

This clonotype showed up just once. The chain is built from TRBV20-1 and TRBJ2-1; 11 bases are shared with TRBD1. The CDR3 is 15 residues long. Germline loops: CDR1 DFQATT, CDR2 SNEGSKA (reference sequence). Trimming took 4 bases from V and 7 from J; bases not matched to a gene: 9. The CDR3 DNA reads as TGCAGTGCTAATAGAGGGACAGGGGGATTAAATGAGCAGTTCTTC. Its protein is CSANRGTGGLNEQFF.